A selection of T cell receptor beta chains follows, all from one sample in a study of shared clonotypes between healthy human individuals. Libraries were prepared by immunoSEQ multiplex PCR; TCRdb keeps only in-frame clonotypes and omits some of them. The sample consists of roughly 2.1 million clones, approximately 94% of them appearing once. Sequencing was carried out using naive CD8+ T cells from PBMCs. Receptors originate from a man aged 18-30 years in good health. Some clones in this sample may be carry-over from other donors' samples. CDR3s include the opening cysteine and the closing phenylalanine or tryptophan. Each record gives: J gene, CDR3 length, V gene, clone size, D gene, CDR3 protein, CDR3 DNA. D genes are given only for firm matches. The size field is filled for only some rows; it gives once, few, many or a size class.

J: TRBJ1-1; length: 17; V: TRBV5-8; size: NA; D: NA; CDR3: CASSAGYLAGGNTEAFF; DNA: TGTGCCAGCAGCGCGGGATACCTTGCGGGAGGGAACACTGAAGCTTTCTTT
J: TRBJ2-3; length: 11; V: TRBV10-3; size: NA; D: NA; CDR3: CAISEGDTQYF; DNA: TGTGCCATCAGTGAAGGAGATACGCAGTATTTT
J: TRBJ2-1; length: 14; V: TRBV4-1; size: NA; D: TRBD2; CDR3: CASTHILAANEQFF; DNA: TGCGCCAGCACCCACATACTAGCGGCGAATGAGCAGTTCTTC
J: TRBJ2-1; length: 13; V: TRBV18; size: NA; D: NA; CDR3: CASSRDRDNEQFF; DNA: TGTGCCAGCTCGCGAGACCGGGACAATGAGCAGTTCTTC
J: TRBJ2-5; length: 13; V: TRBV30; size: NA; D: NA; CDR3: CARSGTSQETQYF; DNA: TGTGCCCGTTCCGGGACGTCACAAGAGACCCAGTACTTC
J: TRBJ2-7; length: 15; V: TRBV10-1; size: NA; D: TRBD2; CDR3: CASSEARGSSYEQYF; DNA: TGCGCCAGCAGTGAGGCTCGCGGGAGTTCCTACGAGCAGTACTTC
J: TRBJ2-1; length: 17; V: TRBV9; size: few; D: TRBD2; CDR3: CASSEGLAGTSYNEQFF; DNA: TGTGCCAGCAGCGAAGGACTAGCGGGTACCTCCTACAATGAGCAGTTCTTC
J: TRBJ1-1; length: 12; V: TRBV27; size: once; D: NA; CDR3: CASSTGSTEAFF; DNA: TGTGCCAGCAGTACAGGGAGCACTGAAGCTTTCTTT
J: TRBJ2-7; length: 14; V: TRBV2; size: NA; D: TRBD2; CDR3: CASRETPGGYEQYF; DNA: TGTGCCAGCAGAGAGACCCCGGGAGGCTACGAGCAGTACTTC
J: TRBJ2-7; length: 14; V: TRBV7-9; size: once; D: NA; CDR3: CASSLGGAHYEQYF; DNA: TGTGCCAGCAGCTTAGGGGGGGCGCACTACGAGCAGTACTTC
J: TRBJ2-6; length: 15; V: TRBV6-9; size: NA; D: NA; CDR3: CASSYRRSGANVLTF; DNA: TGTGCCAGCAGTTATCGGCGGTCTGGGGCCAACGTCCTGACTTTC
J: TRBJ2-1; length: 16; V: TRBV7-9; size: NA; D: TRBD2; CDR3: CASSLLSSGRGDEQFF; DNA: TGTGCCAGCAGCTTATTATCTAGCGGGAGGGGGGATGAGCAGTTCTTC
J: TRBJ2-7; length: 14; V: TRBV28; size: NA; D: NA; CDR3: CASTLGGETNEQYF; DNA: TGTGCCAGCACCCTAGGGGGAGAGACCAACGAGCAGTACTTC
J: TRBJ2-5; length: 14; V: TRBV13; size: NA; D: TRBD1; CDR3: CASSSGGWEETQYF; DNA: TGTGCCAGCAGCTCAGGGGGATGGGAGGAGACCCAGTACTTC
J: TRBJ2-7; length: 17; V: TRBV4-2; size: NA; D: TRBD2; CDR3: CASSQEGLAGPSYEQYF; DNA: TGTGCCAGCAGCCAAGAAGGTCTAGCGGGACCCTCCTACGAGCAGTACTTC
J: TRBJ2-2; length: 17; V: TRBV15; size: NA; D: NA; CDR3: CATSQRGRREYTGELFF; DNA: TGTGCCACCAGCCAGAGGGGGAGGCGGGAGTACACCGGGGAGCTGTTTTTT
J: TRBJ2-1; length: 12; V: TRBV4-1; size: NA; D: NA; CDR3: CASSQRGGEQFF; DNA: TGCGCCAGCAGCCAAAGGGGAGGTGAGCAGTTCTTC
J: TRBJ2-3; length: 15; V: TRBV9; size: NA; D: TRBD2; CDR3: CASSSGTSGTDTQYF; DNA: TGTGCCAGCAGCTCAGGGACTAGCGGGACAGATACGCAGTATTTT
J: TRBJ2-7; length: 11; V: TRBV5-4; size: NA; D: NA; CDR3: CASSLGGPEYF; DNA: TGTGCCAGCAGCTTGGGGGGACCCGAGTACTTC
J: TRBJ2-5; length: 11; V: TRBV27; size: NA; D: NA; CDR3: CASSWAGTQYF; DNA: TGTGCCAGCAGTTGGGCGGGGACCCAGTACTTC
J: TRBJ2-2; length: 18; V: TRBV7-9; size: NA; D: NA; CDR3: CASSFPILLGANTGELFF; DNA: TGTGCCAGCAGCTTCCCAATCTTGTTAGGCGCGAACACCGGGGAGCTGTTTTTT
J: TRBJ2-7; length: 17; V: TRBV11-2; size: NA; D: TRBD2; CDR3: CASSGLFEAGGSYEQYF; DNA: TGTGCCAGCAGCGGCCTGTTTGAAGCGGGGGGCTCCTACGAGCAGTACTTC
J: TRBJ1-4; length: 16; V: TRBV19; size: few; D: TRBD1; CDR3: CASTAQGDVIREKLFF; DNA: TGTGCCAGTACTGCGCAGGGGGATGTAATTCGGGAAAAACTGTTTTTT
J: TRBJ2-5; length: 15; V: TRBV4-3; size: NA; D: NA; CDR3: CASSQDWGSGETQYF; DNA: TGCGCCAGCAGCCAAGATTGGGGATCCGGGGAGACCCAGTACTTC
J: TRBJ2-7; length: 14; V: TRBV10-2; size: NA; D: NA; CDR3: CASRRAKNSYEQYF; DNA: TGCGCCAGCAGAAGAGCTAAGAACTCCTACGAGCAGTACTTC
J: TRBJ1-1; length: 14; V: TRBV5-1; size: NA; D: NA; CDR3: CASSLWTENTEAFF; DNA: TGCGCCAGCAGCCTCTGGACAGAGAACACTGAAGCTTTCTTT
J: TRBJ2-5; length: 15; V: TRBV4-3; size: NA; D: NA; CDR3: CASSIEQGGGQTQYF; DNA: TGCGCCAGCAGCATAGAACAGGGAGGTGGGCAGACCCAGTACTTC
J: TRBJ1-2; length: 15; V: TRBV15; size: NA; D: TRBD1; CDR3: CATSRDKGQGYGYTF; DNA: TGTGCCACCAGCAGAGATAAGGGACAGGGCTATGGCTACACCTTC
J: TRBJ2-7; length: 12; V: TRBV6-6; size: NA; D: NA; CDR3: CASRQGLYEQYF; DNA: TGTGCCAGCAGACAAGGGCTCTACGAGCAGTACTTC
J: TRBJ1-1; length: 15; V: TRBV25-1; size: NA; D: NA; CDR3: CASVGRGLENTEAFF; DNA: TGTGCCAGCGTTGGGAGGGGTTTAGAAAACACTGAAGCTTTCTTT
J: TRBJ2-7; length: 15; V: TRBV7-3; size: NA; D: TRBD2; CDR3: CASSLTGTSGNEQYF; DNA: TGTGCCAGCAGCTTAACTGGGACTAGCGGGAACGAGCAGTACTTC
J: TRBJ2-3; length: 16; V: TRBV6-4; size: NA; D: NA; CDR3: CASSDGTGISTDTQYF; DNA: TGTGCCAGCAGTGACGGTACAGGGATATCCACAGATACGCAGTATTTT
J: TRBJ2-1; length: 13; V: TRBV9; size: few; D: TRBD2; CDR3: CASSPLAGHEQFF; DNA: TGTGCCAGCAGCCCCCTAGCGGGACATGAGCAGTTCTTC
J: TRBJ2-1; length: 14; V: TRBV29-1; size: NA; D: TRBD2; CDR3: CSVLASGYYNEQFF; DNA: TGCAGCGTTTTGGCTAGCGGATACTACAATGAGCAGTTCTTC
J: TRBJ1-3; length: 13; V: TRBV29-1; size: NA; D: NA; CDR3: CSAEVKPGNTIYF; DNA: TGCAGCGCGGAGGTGAAACCTGGAAACACCATATATTTT
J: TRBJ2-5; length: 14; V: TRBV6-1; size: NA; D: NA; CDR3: CASTPFSIGETQYF; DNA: TGTGCCAGCACCCCCTTTAGCATAGGAGAGACCCAGTACTTC
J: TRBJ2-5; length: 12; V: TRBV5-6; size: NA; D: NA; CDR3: CASSRGSETQYF; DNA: TGTGCCAGCAGCAGGGGGAGTGAGACCCAGTACTTC
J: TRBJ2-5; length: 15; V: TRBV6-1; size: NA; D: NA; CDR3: CASSVSRAVGETQYF; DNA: TGTGCCAGCAGTGTAAGCCGCGCAGTCGGAGAGACCCAGTACTTC
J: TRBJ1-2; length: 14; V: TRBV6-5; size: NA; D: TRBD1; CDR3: CASSYRQGYYGYTF; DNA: TGTGCCAGCAGTTACCGACAGGGCTATTATGGCTACACCTTC
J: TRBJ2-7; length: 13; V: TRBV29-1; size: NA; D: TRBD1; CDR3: CSVGQGAPYEQYF; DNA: TGCAGCGTGGGACAGGGGGCCCCCTACGAGCAGTACTTC
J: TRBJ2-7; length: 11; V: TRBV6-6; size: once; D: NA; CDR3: CASSSFYEQYF; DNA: TGTGCCAGCAGTTCGTTCTACGAGCAGTACTTC
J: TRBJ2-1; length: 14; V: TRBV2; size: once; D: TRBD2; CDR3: CARPRLAGMGEQFF; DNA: TGTGCCAGACCACGCCTAGCGGGGATGGGTGAGCAGTTCTTC
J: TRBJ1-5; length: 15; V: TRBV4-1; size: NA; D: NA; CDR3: CASSQDLTPSQPQHF; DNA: TGCGCCAGCAGCCAAGATCTGACACCCAGCCAGCCCCAGCATTTT